These 27 T cell receptor beta chains were all obtained from the same sample, sequenced in a study of blood T cell repertoires in COVID-19. Profiling relied on immunoSEQ multiplex PCR, and the TCRdb table lists in-frame clones only, not all of them. The sample includes approximately 200,000 clones, around 84% of them seen just once. The material sequenced was peripheral blood. These receptors all come from a woman aged 55-69 years who had recovered from COVID-19.

This sequence joins TRBV27 and TRBJ2-7; maybe TRBD2 (7 bases). Germline CDR1 is MNHEY and CDR2 is SMNVEV (reference sequence). The CDR3 covers 14 residues. Trimming cost V 9 bases and J 5 bases, with 20 bases left between them. CDR3 sequence (DNA): TGTGCCAGGGGGCCTCGGGGGGCGACCCACGAGCAGTACTTC. Translating it yields CARGPRGATHEQYF.

To note about this clone: Other DNA sequences in this sample translate to the same CDR3. The chain links TRBV18 to TRBJ2-1; TRBD1 agrees at 8 bases. Germline trimming cut 3 bases from V and 5 bases from J; bases unmatched to any gene: 3. The germline gives CDR1 KGHSH, CDR2 LQKENI. The CDR3 totals 14 residues. CDR3 loop: CASSPLDRDNEQFF. DNA for the CDR3: TGTGCCAGCTCACCGTTGGACAGGGACAATGAGCAGTTCTTC.

CDR3 DNA sequence: TGTGCCAGTAGCCGACTATTTAAGCCCGGGACAGGGTCCTACAATGAGCAGTTCTTC. It yields the protein CASSRLFKPGTGSYNEQFF. This chain connects TRBV19 to TRBJ2-1, with 9 positions matching TRBD1. Losses at the gene ends were 6 bases for V and 1 base for J; bases not matched to a gene: 16. The CDR3 totals 19 residues. Germline CDR1 reads LNHDA; CDR2 reads SQIVND (reference sequence).

The chain combines TRBV7-9 with TRBJ1-3, with 8 bases that match TRBD1. There are 15 residues in the CDR3. CDR1 is SEHNR and CDR2 is FQNEAQ in the germline V gene (reference sequence). The ends lost 5 bases at V and 6 bases at J; junction bases unmatched: 9. In DNA form, the CDR3 reads TGTGCCAGCAGCCCTCCGGACAGGGAGGAAAACACCATATATTTT. It translates to CASSPPDREENTIYF.

The rearrangement joins TRBV7-2 to TRBJ2-4; D might be TRBD1 (5 bases). The CDR3 loop spans 14 amino acids. Trimming took off 4 bases at V and 8 bases at J, with 15 bases between the two ends. Germline V CDR1 and CDR2: SGHTA, FQGNSA. CDR3: CASSSDSSPHIQYF. As DNA, the CDR3 is TGTGCCAGCAGCTCTGACAGTTCACCGCACATTCAGTACTTC.

The chain employs TRBV19 and TRBJ2-5; a weak D match, TRBD1 (5 bases). The germline CDR1 and CDR2 sequences are LNHDA and SQIVND (reference sequence). V was pared by 6 bases and J by 5 bases, with 13 bases between. CDR3 length equals 13 residues. CDR3 in DNA: TGTGCCAGTAGGTCGCAGGGTATGGAGACCCAGTACTTC. Its translation: CASRSQGMETQYF. Full variable domain (rest looked up from reference TRBV19 and TRBJ2-5): DGGITQSPKYLFRKEGQNVTLSCEQNLNHDAMYWYRQDPGQGLRLIYYSQIVNDFQKGDIAEGYSVSREKKESFPLTVTSAQKNPTAFYLCASRSQGMETQYFGPGTRLLVL.

V is TRBV19 and J is TRBJ1-1; 7 bases are a match to TRBD1. The ends lost 7 bases at V and 2 bases at J; junction bases unmatched: 16. The germline gives CDR1 LNHDA, CDR2 SQIVND (reference sequence). This CDR3 has 17 residues. The CDR3 here is CASIPKQGRRQNTEAFF. As DNA, the CDR3 is TGTGCCAGTATTCCGAAACAGGGGAGGCGGCAAAACACTGAAGCTTTCTTT.

This clone was seen at least ten times. This sequence joins TRBV12-5 and TRBJ2-3; TRBD2 agrees at 12 bases. V gave up 0 bases and J gave up 1 base; unmatched junction bases: 11. This CDR3 has 20 amino acids. The germline V gene has CDR1 LGHNT and CDR2 FRNRAP. CDR3 in DNA: TGTGCTAGTGGTTTGGTACGCCTAGCGGGGGGGTACTTCGGCACAGATACGCAGTATTTT. It specifies CASGLVRLAGGYFGTDTQYF.

The V call is TRBV5-4, the J call TRBJ2-1; perhaps TRBD1 as D (6 bases). Germline CDR1 reads SGHNT; CDR2 reads YYREEE (reference sequence). Trimming left V 6 bases short and J 5 bases short, with 9 bases between. CDR3 length equals 12 residues. CDR3 loop: CASTQGNNEQFF. CDR3 coding DNA: TGTGCCAGCACCCAGGGGAACAATGAGCAGTTCTTC.

This clone was seen more than once but under ten times. The V gene is TRBV2, the J gene TRBJ2-1, with TRBD2 matching over 12 bases. Germline V gives CDR1 SNHLY, CDR2 FYNNEI. The CDR3 covers 16 residues. Trimming cost V 0 bases and J 7 bases; bases outside gene matches: 4. CDR3 protein: CASSEAASGGANEQFF. The CDR3 DNA follows: TGTGCCAGCAGTGAAGCGGCTAGCGGGGGGGCTAATGAGCAGTTCTTC. Full variable domain (remainder filled in from reference TRBV2 and TRBJ2-1): EPEVTQTPSHQVTQMGQEVILRCVPISNHLYFYWYRQILGQKVEFLVSFYNNEISEKSEIFDDQFSVERPDGSNFTLKIRSTKLEDSAMYFCASSEAASGGANEQFFGPGTRLTVL.

The V call is TRBV10-3, the J call TRBJ2-3, with D possibly being TRBD1 (5 bases). Looked up from germline, CDR1 is ENHRY and CDR2 is SYGVKD. V shed 0 bases and J shed 4 bases, with 14 bases lying between them. The CDR3 totals 16 residues. The CDR3 protein is CAISESSGRGPDTQYF. DNA of the CDR3: TGTGCCATCAGTGAGTCGTCTGGAAGGGGCCCAGATACGCAGTATTTT.

This clone was observed a few times. The genes are TRBV6-5 and TRBJ1-1; D possibly corresponds to TRBD1 (6 bases). CDR1 is MNHEY and CDR2 is SVGAGI in the germline V gene. The CDR3 extends over 15 amino acids. V lost 4 bases, J lost 1 base, and 13 bases lay in between. The CDR3 region is CASSFRGGENTEAFF. The CDR3 DNA reads as TGTGCCAGCAGTTTCAGGGGAGGGGAGAACACTGAAGCTTTCTTT.

The chain recombines TRBV18 with TRBJ1-2; 8 positions match TRBD1. The length of the CDR3 is 14 residues. The germline CDR1 and CDR2 sequences are KGHSH and LQKENI. V shed 2 bases and J 10 bases; nucleotides not matched to a gene: 9. As DNA, the CDR3 is TGTGCCAGCTCACCAGCCACAGGGGGTCGAGTCTACACCTTC. Translated, it gives CASSPATGGRVYTF.

The J gene is TRBJ2-7, the V gene TRBV13; no definite D call. This CDR3 comprises 15 residues. The V and J ends lost 4 bases and 2 bases respectively, with 15 bases between them. Germline lookup yields CDR1 PRHDT and CDR2 FYEKMQ (reference sequence). CDR3 DNA: TGTGCCAGCAGCTCAAAAGCAGGTACCACCTACGAGCAGTACTTC. Translation gives CASSSKAGTTYEQYF.

This chain links TRBV5-1 with TRBJ2-3, with TRBD2 matching over 7 bases. The CDR3 runs to 18 residues. Germline V gene sequence: CDR1 SGHRS, CDR2 YFSETQ. The ends lost 0 bases at V and 5 bases at J; junction bases unmatched: 15. The CDR3 spells CASSLDLTGKRDGDTQYF. The CDR3 DNA reads as TGCGCCAGCAGCTTGGACCTTACGGGGAAGCGGGACGGAGATACGCAGTATTTT.

There are a few counts of this clone. The rearrangement joins TRBV20-1 to TRBJ2-7; weak D call: TRBD2 (5 bases). The CDR3 has 11 residues. The V end lost 3 bases, the J end lost 6 bases, and 9 bases lay between the germline ends. Germline V gives CDR1 DFQATT, CDR2 SNEGSKA (reference sequence). This chain's CDR3 is CSASLSGEQYF. The CDR3 DNA reads TGCAGTGCTAGCCTCAGCGGCGAGCAGTACTTC.

V usage is TRBV9 and J usage is TRBJ2-3; 10 bases agree with TRBD2. Germline loops: CDR1 SGDLS, CDR2 YYNGEE. CDR3 length: 15 amino acids. J lost 2 bases, V lost 4 bases, and 4 bases had no gene match. CDR3 bases: TGTGCCAGCAGCCCCGGGACTAGCGACACAGATACGCAGTATTTT. The encoded protein is CASSPGTSDTDTQYF.

The gene calls are TRBV6-1 and TRBJ2-3, with 11 bases identical to TRBD2. The CDR3 totals 17 residues. With V trimmed by 4 bases and J by 1 base, 7 bases remained unmatched. Per the germline V gene, CDR1 is MNHNS and CDR2 is SASEGT. The CDR3, as DNA: TGTGCCAGCAGTGCGGTTGTGGGACTAGCGGGCACAGATACGCAGTATTTT. Translation: CASSAVVGLAGTDTQYF.

This chain links TRBV7-3 with TRBJ1-6; TRBD1 might be the D (6 bases). This CDR3 spans 15 amino acids. Trimming left V 2 bases short and J 7 bases short, with 12 bases between. Germline V gene lookup returns CDR1 SGHTA and CDR2 FQGTGA. CDR3 DNA sequence: TGTGCCAGCAGCTTATTTGCACAGGGAAATTCACCCCTCCACTTT. This encodes CASSLFAQGNSPLHF.

The CDR3 is CASSSGGKDSPLHF. The CDR3 DNA reads as TGTGCCAGCTCATCAGGGGGAAAGGATTCACCCCTCCACTTT. This rearrangement joins TRBV18 to TRBJ1-6; TRBD1 aligns across 7 bases. V shed 5 bases and J 8 bases; nucleotides not matched to a gene: 6. The CDR3 contains 14 residues. Germline CDR1 and CDR2: KGHSH and LQKENI.

The chain recombines TRBV19 with TRBJ1-6, with D unclear. The CDR3 has 16 amino acids. V was pared by 4 bases and J by 6 bases, with 16 bases between. Per germline, CDR1 LNHDA and CDR2 SQIVND (reference sequence). In nucleotides, the CDR3 is TGTGCCAGTAGTAGGAGTCTGCAAACGGGTAATTCACCCCTCCACTTT. Translating gives CASSRSLQTGNSPLHF.

This clone was counted at least ten times. The chain joins TRBV18 to TRBJ2-5; unclear D gene. The CDR3 loop spans 16 amino acids. Germline V lookup: CDR1 KGHSH, CDR2 LQKENI. The V end lost 5 bases, the J end lost 0 bases, and 16 bases lay between the germline ends. In DNA, the CDR3 is TGTGCCAGCTCATCTTTGTCTGGCAGTGACCAAGAGACCCAGTACTTC. Amino acids: CASSSLSGSDQETQYF.

V is TRBV4-1 and J is TRBJ2-7, with 9 bases lining up with TRBD1. This CDR3 is built from 16 residues. Trimming at V came to 5 bases and at J to 4 bases, leaving 12 bases not matched to a gene. Germline V CDR1 and CDR2: MGHRA, YSYEKL. The DNA of the CDR3 is TGCGCCAGCAGCTTTCAACCGGGACAGGGAGAGTACGAGCAGTACTTC. Its translation is CASSFQPGQGEYEQYF.

The chain links TRBV11-3 to TRBJ2-3, with D unclear. Germline assignment: CDR1 SGHNT and CDR2 YENEEA. Trimming left V 0 bases short and J 0 bases short, with 4 bases between. The CDR3 is 14 amino acids. Here the CDR3 DNA reads TGTGCCAGCAGCTTAGATCGGAGCACAGATACGCAGTATTTT. It translates to CASSLDRSTDTQYF.

There are a few counts of this clone. As DNA, the CDR3 is TGTGCCAGCAGCATACCACAGAGTCAAGAGACCCAGTACTTC. Amino acid sequence: CASSIPQSQETQYF. The chain uses TRBV5-6 and TRBJ2-5; unclear D gene. This CDR3 has 14 amino acids. The V end lost 4 bases, the J end lost 2 bases, and 12 bases lay between the germline ends. Per germline, CDR1 SGHDT and CDR2 YYEEEE. The whole variable domain, remainder taken from reference TRBV5-6 and TRBJ2-5, is DAGVTQSPTHLIKTRGQQVTLRCSPKSGHDTVSWYQQALGQGPQFIFQYYEEEERQRGNFPDRFSGHQFPNYSSELNVNALLLGDSALYLCASSIPQSQETQYFGPGTRLLVL.

V usage is TRBV4-1 and J usage is TRBJ2-1; no firm D call. The CDR3 has 14 amino acids. V shed 3 bases and J shed 6 bases, with 12 bases lying between them. The germline CDR1 and CDR2 sequences are MGHRA and YSYEKL. DNA of the CDR3: TGCGCCAGCAGCCACCCCTTTAGCCTCAATGAGCAGTTCTTC. Translated, it gives CASSHPFSLNEQFF.

This clone was detected only once. The rearrangement links TRBV12-5 to TRBJ1-2; TRBD1 agrees at 7 bases. V lost 6 bases to trimming and J lost 5 bases; unmatched junction nucleotides: 12. Germline CDR1 reads LGHNT; CDR2 reads FRNRAP. The CDR3 consists of 15 residues. CDR3 loop: CASGTRQGGWYGYTF. The CDR3, as DNA: TGTGCTAGTGGCACTCGACAGGGTGGGTGGTATGGCTACACCTTC.